This TCR beta chain emerged from a study of identical twins. Study-wide results and caveats: The same donors were not followed; conclusions instead depended on cross-sectional statistical analysis.

V lost 2 bases to trimming and J lost 5 bases, with 17 bases between them. The CDR3 contains 16 residues. Looked up from germline, CDR1 is SGHTA and CDR2 is FQGNSA. Each CDR3 protein gets one entry after TCRdb re-called the 5' RACE reads with MiXCR. The sample holds some 730,000 distinct CDR3 sequences, about 20% seen once. This clonotype has just a few counts. Its specificity is unknown. The same sample was also used in a study of T cells expressing NK-cell markers. Turning to that study: The authors applied an anti-gamma-delta TCR antibody in several experiments, and it restricted sorting to alpha-beta TCR T cells.

The sequence derives from a woman between 18 and 30 years old in good health. Sequencing input: PBMCs. The chain couples TRBV7-2 to TRBJ2-3, with D perhaps TRBD2 (6 bases). The DNA of the CDR3 is TGTGCCAGCAGCTTACGAGGTTCTGGAGGGGAAGATACGCAGTATTTT. Residues: CASSLRGSGGEDTQYF.